Below, 17 T cell receptor beta chains from the same sample are listed, as sequenced in a study of blood T cell repertoires in COVID-19. The assay was immunoSEQ multiplex PCR, and TCRdb's table has in-frame clones only and misses some. In the table there are 150,000 to 200,000 clones, roughly nine tenths of which are singletons. Sequencing was performed on peripheral blood. These TCRs come from a man aged 60 to 69 with active or convalescent COVID-19.

This clone showed up just once. This rearrangement joins TRBV7-9 to TRBJ2-3; the D gene is possibly TRBD2 (7 bases). Germline V gene lookup returns CDR1 SEHNR and CDR2 FQNEAQ (reference sequence). The CDR3 contains 15 residues. Trimming removed 3 bases from V and 5 bases from J, with 15 bases in between. Written as DNA, the CDR3 is TGTGCCAGCAGCTTTGAAGGGGGGGCGTTAGATACGCAGTATTTT. Protein sequence: CASSFEGGALDTQYF.

J is TRBJ1-1 and V is TRBV18; D not resolved. The V end was cut by 3 bases, the J end by 1 base, with 9 bases between. The germline V gene encodes CDR1 KGHSH and CDR2 LQKENI. The CDR3 consists of 14 residues. The CDR3 spells CASSPRQENTEAFF. The CDR3 DNA reads as TGTGCCAGCTCACCGCGACAAGAGAACACTGAAGCTTTCTTT.

The rearrangement links TRBV5-4 to TRBJ2-7; tentatively, D is TRBD2 (6 bases). The germline V gene encodes CDR1 SGHNT and CDR2 YYREEE (reference sequence). The V end was cut by 0 bases, the J end by 6 bases, with 13 bases between. The CDR3 consists of 14 residues. CDR3 residues: CASSLGPKEGEQYF. CDR3 bases: TGTGCCAGCAGCTTGGGGCCAAAGGAGGGCGAGCAGTACTTC.

This chain connects TRBV6-2 or TRBV6-3 to TRBJ2-7; no definite D call. Looked up from germline, CDR1 is MNHEY and CDR2 is SVGEGT. This CDR3 region has 12 residues. Trimming pared 5 bases from V and 2 bases from J, leaving 7 bases between. CDR3 sequence reads: CASSRDTYEQYF. The CDR3 nucleotides are TGTGCCAGCAGTAGAGACACCTACGAGCAGTACTTC.

This rearrangement joins TRBV6-4 to TRBJ1-4, with D possibly TRBD1 on 5 matching bases. Germline V gene sequence: CDR1 MRHNA, CDR2 SNTAGT. V shed 6 bases and J shed 7 bases, with 12 bases lying between them. The CDR3 contains 13 residues. The CDR3 region is CASRGSGGEKLFF. The CDR3 nucleotides are TGTGCCAGCAGAGGGTCCGGGGGTGAAAAACTGTTTTTT.

This sequence joins TRBV25-1 and TRBJ1-6; TRBD1 aligns across 7 bases. Germline assignment: CDR1 MGHDK and CDR2 SYGVNS. V shed 6 bases and J 7 bases; nucleotides not matched to a gene: 9. The CDR3 is made up of 15 amino acids. The CDR3 spells CASRTGPGENSPLHF. The CDR3 DNA reads TGTGCCAGCAGGACAGGGCCCGGTGAAAATTCACCCCTCCACTTT.

J is TRBJ2-2 and V is TRBV3-1 (or the pseudogene TRBV3-2); no reliable D call. With 7 bases removed from V and 0 bases from J, the gap between germline ends came to 6 bases. The CDR3 loop spans 13 amino acids. Germline CDR1 and CDR2: LGHDT and YNNKEL (reference sequence). The CDR3, as DNA: TGTGCCAGCAAGCGCACGAACACCGGGGAGCTGTTTTTT. Amino acid sequence: CASKRTNTGELFF.

The V gene is TRBV20-1, the J gene TRBJ2-7, with TRBD2 matching over 9 bases. CDR3 length: 15 amino acids. Trimming cost V 3 bases and J 2 bases; bases outside gene matches: 8. The germline CDR1 and CDR2 sequences are DFQATT and SNEGSKA (reference sequence). CDR3 in amino acids: CSASRPSGAPYEQYF. CDR3 in DNA: TGCAGTGCTAGTCGTCCTAGCGGGGCGCCCTACGAGCAGTACTTC.

The DNA for the CDR3 is TGTGCCAGCAGTCGCCTCGCAGGCCTAAGCACTGAAGCTTTCTTT. Its protein is CASSRLAGLSTEAFF. The chain joins TRBV6-6 to TRBJ1-1, with D hard to call. Germline V gives CDR1 MNHNY, CDR2 SVGAGI (reference sequence). Trimming took 5 bases from V and 4 from J, leaving 17 bases between them. The CDR3 covers 15 residues.

This clone was observed once. CDR3 nucleotides: TGCAGCGCCTCGACACAGGAGAACACTGAAGCTTTCTTT. This translates into CSASTQENTEAFF. This sequence joins TRBV29-1 and TRBJ1-1; D possibly corresponds to TRBD1 (5 bases). From germline, CDR1 is SQVTM and CDR2 ANQGSEA. This CDR3 has 13 amino acids. V dropped 7 bases and J dropped 1 base, with 13 bases sitting between them.

The V gene is TRBV19, the J gene TRBJ2-5; 8 bases agree with TRBD1. The J segment lost 5 bases and the V segment lost 2 bases, leaving 7 bases of the junction unmatched. Germline V gene data show CDR1 as LNHDA and CDR2 as SQIVND (reference sequence). This CDR3 contains 15 residues. The CDR3 region has the DNA TGTGCCAGTAGTATAAGTCGGACAGGGAGGGAGACCCAGTACTTC. Translated: CASSISRTGRETQYF.

The rearrangement uses TRBV18 and TRBJ1-4, with 9 positions matching TRBD1. V was clipped by 3 bases and J by 8 bases; unmatched bases: 1. Per the germline V gene, CDR1 is KGHSH and CDR2 is LQKENI. This CDR3 is 13 amino acids long. In nucleotides, the CDR3 is TGTGCCAGCTCACCGGGACAGGGAGAAAAACTGTTTTTT. Its translation is CASSPGQGEKLFF.

This clone showed up just once. Different DNA sequences within this sample yield the same CDR3. The rearrangement joins TRBV14 to TRBJ1-2; TRBD1 matches 9 bases. The CDR3 loop spans 14 amino acids. The germline CDR1 and CDR2 sequences are SGHDN and FVKESK. The J segment lost 3 bases and the V segment lost 6 bases, leaving 5 bases of the junction unmatched. The CDR3, as DNA: TGTGCCAGCAGTCGGGACAGGGTCGACTATGGCTACACCTTC. Its protein product is CASSRDRVDYGYTF.

The sample holds a few counts of this clone. This sequence joins TRBV28 and TRBJ2-3; D is uncertain. The CDR3 extends over 14 amino acids. V lost 1 base and J lost 3, with 8 bases in between. Germline assignment: CDR1 MDHEN and CDR2 SYDVKM. The CDR3 region has the DNA TGTGCCAGCAGTTTATTGCCCGGGACAGATACGCAGTATTTT. Translation gives CASSLLPGTDTQYF. The variable domain in full, with the rest retrieved from reference TRBV28 and TRBJ2-3, is DVKVTQSSRYLVKRTGEKVFLECVQDMDHENMFWYRQDPGLGLRLIYFSYDVKMKEKGDIPEGYSVSREKKERFSLILESASTNQTSMYLCASSLLPGTDTQYFGPGTRLTVL.

CDR3 sequence (DNA): TGTGCCAGCAGCACAGTGGTGGAGCTGTTTTTT. Its translation is CASSTVVELFF. V is TRBV12-3 or TRBV12-4 and J is TRBJ2-2; no firm D call. The CDR3 spans 11 residues. V lost 6 bases, J lost 10 bases, and 9 bases lay in between.

This chain uses TRBV9 with TRBJ1-1, with a weak D call TRBD1 (6 bases). The CDR3 loop spans 14 amino acids. Trimming cost V 6 bases and J 1 base, with 13 bases left between them. CDR1 and CDR2 from the germline V gene are SGDLS and YYNGEE. In DNA form, the CDR3 reads TGTGCCAGCACTGTTTACAGGGCGAACACTGAAGCTTTCTTT. It translates to CASTVYRANTEAFF.

The chain employs TRBV27 and TRBJ1-1; D is possibly TRBD1 (6 bases). V gave up 6 bases and J gave up 1 base, with 9 bases separating them. The V gene's germline CDR1 is MNHEY and CDR2 SMNVEV (reference sequence). The CDR3 consists of 13 residues. The CDR3: CASSLDRNTEAFF. The CDR3 DNA reads TGTGCCAGCAGCTTGGACAGGAACACTGAAGCTTTCTTT.